The T cell receptor beta chain described here comes from a study of cytomegalovirus exposure and HLA in healthy donors. Study at large: Ancestry clustering placed 70% to 90% of some 400 genotyped donors in the Caucasian-associated cluster. Notes on the study in general: Using a false discovery rate of 0.05, a later analysis showed that 16,000 or so TCR beta sequences were associated with HLA alleles.

PCR employed 60 Vbeta and 13 Jbeta primers. The method was immunoSEQ multiplex PCR; TCRdb's version includes in-frame clones alone and lacks a portion of them. The sample yields some 170,000 clones, approximately 80% seen once. Of note for this clone: Its cognate antigen is unknown.

V shed 4 bases and J shed 1 base, with 7 bases lying between them. CDR1 ENHRY and CDR2 SYGVKD come from the germline V gene. The CDR3 has 13 residues. This TCR derives from a woman aged 25 to 45 in good health and CMV-seropositive. J is TRBJ2-5 and V is TRBV10-3; D gene ambiguous. Sequences were obtained from PBMCs. The CDR3 sequence is CAISAGAQETQYF. The CDR3 DNA follows: TGTGCCATCAGTGCCGGAGCCCAAGAGACCCAGTACTTC.